This TCR beta chain appears in the sequencing data of a study of spatial heterogeneity in lung cancer. On the study more broadly: Sequenced were any available follow-up PBMC samples, which had been obtained a median of approximately two years after resection.

This clonotype was picked up many times. Trimming cost V 5 bases and J 2 bases; bases outside gene matches: 8. Germline loops: CDR1 SGHTA, CDR2 FQGNSA. CDR3 size: 15 residues. Time point described: blood at routine non-recurrence follow-up after resection. Tumor, nontumor lung or frozen PBMC supplied whole RNA that was sequenced unsorted. TCRdb redid the calling of the 5' RACE reads with MiXCR, one entry per CDR3 protein. The data contain fewer than 30,000 distinct CDR3 sequences, around 10% of them singletons. The rearrangement uses TRBV7-2 and TRBJ1-2, with 7 bases lining up with TRBD1. This receptor was identified in a male donor with early-stage non-small cell lung cancer. The input for sequencing was PBMCs, taken at follow-up. The CDR3 DNA reads TGTGCCAGCAGCCCCGACAGGGTTCCGAACTATGGCTACACCTTC. It translates to CASSPDRVPNYGYTF.